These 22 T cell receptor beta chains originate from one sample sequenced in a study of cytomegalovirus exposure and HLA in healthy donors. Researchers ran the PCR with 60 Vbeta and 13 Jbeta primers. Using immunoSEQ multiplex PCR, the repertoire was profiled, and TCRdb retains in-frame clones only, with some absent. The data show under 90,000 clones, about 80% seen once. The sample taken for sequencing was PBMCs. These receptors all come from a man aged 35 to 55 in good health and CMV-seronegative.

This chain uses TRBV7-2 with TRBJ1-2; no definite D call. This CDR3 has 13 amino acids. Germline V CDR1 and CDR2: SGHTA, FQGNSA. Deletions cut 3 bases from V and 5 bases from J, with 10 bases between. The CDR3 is CASSFNRPYGYTF. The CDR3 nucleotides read TGTGCCAGCAGCTTCAACAGACCTTATGGCTACACCTTC.

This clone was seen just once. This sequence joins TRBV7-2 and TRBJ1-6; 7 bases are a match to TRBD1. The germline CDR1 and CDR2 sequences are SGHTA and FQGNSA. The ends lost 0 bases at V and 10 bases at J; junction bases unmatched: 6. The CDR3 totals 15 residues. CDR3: CASSLAGRGRSPLHF. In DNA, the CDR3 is TGTGCCAGCAGCTTAGCGGGCAGGGGGAGATCACCCCTCCACTTT.

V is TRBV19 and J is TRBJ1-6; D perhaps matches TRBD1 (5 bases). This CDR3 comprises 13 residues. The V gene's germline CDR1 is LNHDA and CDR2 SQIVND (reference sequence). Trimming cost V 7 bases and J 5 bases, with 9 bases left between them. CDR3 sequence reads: CASKEGNNSPLHF. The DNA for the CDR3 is TGTGCCAGTAAGGAGGGGAATAATTCACCCCTCCACTTT.

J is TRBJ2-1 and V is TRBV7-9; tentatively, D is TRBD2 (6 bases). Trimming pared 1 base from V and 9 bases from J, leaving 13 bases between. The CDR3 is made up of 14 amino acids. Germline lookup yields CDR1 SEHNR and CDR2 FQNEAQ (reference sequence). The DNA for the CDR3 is TGTGCCAGCAGCTTAGTGGAGGGTTCTCGTGAGCAGTTCTTC. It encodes CASSLVEGSREQFF. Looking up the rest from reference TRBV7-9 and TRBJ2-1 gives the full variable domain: DTGVSQNPRHKITKRGQNVTFRCDPISEHNRLYWYRQTLGQGPEFLTYFQNEAQLEKSRLLSDRFSAERPKGSFSTLEIQRTEQGDSAMYLCASSLVEGSREQFFGPGTRLTVL.

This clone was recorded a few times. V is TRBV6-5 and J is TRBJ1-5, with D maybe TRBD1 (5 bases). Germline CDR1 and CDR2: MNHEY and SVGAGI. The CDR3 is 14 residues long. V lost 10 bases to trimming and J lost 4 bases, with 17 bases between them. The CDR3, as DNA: TGTGCCACCAGCAGGTTGGAGGGGAATCAGCCCCAGCATTTT. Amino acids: CATSRLEGNQPQHF.

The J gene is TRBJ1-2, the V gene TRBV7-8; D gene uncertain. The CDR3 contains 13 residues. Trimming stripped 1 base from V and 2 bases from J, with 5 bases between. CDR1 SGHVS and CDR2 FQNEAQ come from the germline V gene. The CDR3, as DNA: TGTGCCAGCAGCTTAGGTCTAAACTATGGCTACACCTTC. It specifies CASSLGLNYGYTF.

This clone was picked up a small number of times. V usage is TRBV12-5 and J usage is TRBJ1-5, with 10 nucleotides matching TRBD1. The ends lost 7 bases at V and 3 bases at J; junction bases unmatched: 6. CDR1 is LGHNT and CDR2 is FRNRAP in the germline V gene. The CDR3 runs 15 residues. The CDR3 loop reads CASARTGGYNQPQHF. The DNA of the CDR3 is TGTGCTAGTGCCCGGACAGGGGGATACAATCAGCCCCAGCATTTT.

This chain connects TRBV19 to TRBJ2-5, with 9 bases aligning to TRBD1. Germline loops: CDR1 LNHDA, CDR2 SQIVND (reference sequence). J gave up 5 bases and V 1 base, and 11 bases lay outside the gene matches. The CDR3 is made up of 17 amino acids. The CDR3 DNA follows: TGTGCCAGTAGTATAGGCGCGGGACAGGGTCTGCGGGAGACCCAGTACTTC. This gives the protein CASSIGAGQGLRETQYF.

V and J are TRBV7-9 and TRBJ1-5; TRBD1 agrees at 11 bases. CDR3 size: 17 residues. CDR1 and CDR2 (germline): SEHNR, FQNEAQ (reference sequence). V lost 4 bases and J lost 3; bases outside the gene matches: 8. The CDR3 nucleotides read TGTGCCAGCAGCTCGTGGACAGGGGGCGTTGACAATCAGCCCCAGCATTTT. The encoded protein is CASSSWTGGVDNQPQHF.

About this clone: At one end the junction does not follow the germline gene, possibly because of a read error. CDR3 nucleotides: TGTGCCAGCAGCCTAGACAAGAACACTGAAGCTTTCTTT. Translated, it gives CASSLDKNTEAFF. This chain links TRBV11-3 with TRBJ1-1; the D is unclear. This CDR3 spans 13 amino acids. Germline V lookup: CDR1 SGHNT, CDR2 YENEEA.

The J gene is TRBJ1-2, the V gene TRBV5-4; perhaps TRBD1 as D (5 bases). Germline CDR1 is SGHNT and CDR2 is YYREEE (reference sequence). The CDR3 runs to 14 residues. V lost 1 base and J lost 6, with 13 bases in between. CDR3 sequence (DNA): TGTGCCAGCAGCTTGCGGGGGATTGCGGATGGCTACACCTTC. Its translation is CASSLRGIADGYTF.

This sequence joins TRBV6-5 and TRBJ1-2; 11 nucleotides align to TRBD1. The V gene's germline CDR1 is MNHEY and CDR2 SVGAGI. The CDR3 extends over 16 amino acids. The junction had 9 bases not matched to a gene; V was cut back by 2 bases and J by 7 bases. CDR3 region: CASSYGGGQGVSGYTF. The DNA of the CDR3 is TGTGCCAGCAGTTACGGGGGGGGACAGGGGGTGAGTGGCTACACCTTC.

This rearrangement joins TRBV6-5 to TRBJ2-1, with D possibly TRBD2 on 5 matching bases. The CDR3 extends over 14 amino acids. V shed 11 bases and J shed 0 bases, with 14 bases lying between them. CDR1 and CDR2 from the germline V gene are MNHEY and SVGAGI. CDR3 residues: CAAGATSSYNEQFF. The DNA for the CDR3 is TGTGCCGCGGGCGCGACAAGCTCCTACAATGAGCAGTTCTTC.

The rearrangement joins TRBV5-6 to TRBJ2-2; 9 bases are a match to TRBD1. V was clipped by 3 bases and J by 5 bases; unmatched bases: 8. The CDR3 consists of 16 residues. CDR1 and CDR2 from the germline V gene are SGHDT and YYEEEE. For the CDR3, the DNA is TGTGCCAGCAGCTCTATGACAGGGGGTCAAACCGGGGAGCTGTTTTTT. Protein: CASSSMTGGQTGELFF.

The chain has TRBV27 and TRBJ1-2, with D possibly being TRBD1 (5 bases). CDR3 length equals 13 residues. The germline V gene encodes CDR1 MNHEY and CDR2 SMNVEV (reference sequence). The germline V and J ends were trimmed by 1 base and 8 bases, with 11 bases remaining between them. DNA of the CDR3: TGTGCCAGCAGTTTATGGGGTAGGGGCGGCTACACCTTC. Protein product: CASSLWGRGGYTF.

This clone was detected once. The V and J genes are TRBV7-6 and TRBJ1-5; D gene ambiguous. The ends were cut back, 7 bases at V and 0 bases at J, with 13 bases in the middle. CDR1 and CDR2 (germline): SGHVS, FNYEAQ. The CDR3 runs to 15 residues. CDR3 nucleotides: TGTGCCAGCACCGAAGGAGCCCATAGCAATCAGCCCCAGCATTTT. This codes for CASTEGAHSNQPQHF.

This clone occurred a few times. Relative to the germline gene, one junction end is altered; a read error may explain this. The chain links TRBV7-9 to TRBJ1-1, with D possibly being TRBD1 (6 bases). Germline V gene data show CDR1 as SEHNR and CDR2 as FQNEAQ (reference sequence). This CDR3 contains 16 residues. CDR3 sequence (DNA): TGTTCCAGCAGCTCCCCGTTAGGAGCAGGGGAAGGTCGAGCTTTCTTT. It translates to CSSSSPLGAGEGRAFF.

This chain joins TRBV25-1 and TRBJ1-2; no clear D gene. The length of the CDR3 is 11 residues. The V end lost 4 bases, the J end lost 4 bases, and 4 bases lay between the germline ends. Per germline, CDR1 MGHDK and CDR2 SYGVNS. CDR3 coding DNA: TGTGCCAGCAGTGTCGGCTATGGCTACACCTTC. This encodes CASSVGYGYTF.

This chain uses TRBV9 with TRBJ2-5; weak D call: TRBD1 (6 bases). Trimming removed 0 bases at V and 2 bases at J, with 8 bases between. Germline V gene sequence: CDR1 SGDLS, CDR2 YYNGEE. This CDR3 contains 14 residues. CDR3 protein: CASSVGGQQETQYF. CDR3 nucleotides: TGTGCCAGCAGCGTAGGGGGGCAGCAAGAGACCCAGTACTTC.

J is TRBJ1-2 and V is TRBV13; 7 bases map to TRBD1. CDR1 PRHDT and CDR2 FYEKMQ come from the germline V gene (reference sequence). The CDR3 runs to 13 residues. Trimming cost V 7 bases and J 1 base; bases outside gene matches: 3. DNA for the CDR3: TGTGCCAGCAACGACAGGGTTAACTATGGCTACACCTTC. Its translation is CASNDRVNYGYTF. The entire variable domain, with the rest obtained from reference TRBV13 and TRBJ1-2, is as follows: AAGVIQSPRHLIKEKRETATLKCYPIPRHDTVYWYQQGPGQDPQFLISFYEKMQSDKGSIPDRFSAQQFSDYHSELNMSSLELGDSALYFCASNDRVNYGYTFGSGTRLTVV.

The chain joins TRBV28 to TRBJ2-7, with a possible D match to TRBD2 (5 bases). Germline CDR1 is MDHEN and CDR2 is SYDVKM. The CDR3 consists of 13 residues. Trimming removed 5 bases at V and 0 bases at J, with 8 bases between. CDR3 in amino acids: CASSPGFSYEQYF. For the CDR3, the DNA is TGTGCCAGCAGTCCGGGATTCTCCTACGAGCAGTACTTC.

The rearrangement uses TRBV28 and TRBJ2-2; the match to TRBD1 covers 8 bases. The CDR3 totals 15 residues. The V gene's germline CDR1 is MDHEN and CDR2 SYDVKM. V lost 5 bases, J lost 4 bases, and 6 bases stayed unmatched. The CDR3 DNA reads TGTGCCAGCAGTCTCAACAGGGGGACCACCGGGGAGCTGTTTTTT. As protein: CASSLNRGTTGELFF.